The rows below give T cell receptor beta chains drawn from one sample of a study of blood T cell repertoires in COVID-19. Clones were read by immunoSEQ multiplex PCR, and TCRdb kept only the in-frame ones, dropping some. Here the sample spans about 100,000 clones, about four fifths being singletons. The sample taken for sequencing was peripheral blood. These receptors all come from an elderly woman with active or convalescent COVID-19. The CDR3 runs from the conserved cysteine through the conserved F or W. The D gene is left open where the match is weak. Clone size is not always given. Where it is, it says once, few, many or a class for expanded clones.

TRBV4-2	TRBD2	NA	TRBJ2-1	TGTGCCAGCAGCCCGGGGACTAGCTCCTACAATGAGCAGTTCTTC	CASSPGTSSYNEQFF
TRBV9	TRBD2	many	TRBJ2-2	TGTGCCAGCAGCGTAGGGCTAGCGGGAGGTAGCGGGGAGCTGTTTTTT	CASSVGLAGGSGELFF
TRBV29-1	NA	NA	TRBJ2-7	TGCAGCGTTGTTGGGAAAGGGGGATTGAGGTCCTACGAGCAGTACTTC	CSVVGKGGLRSYEQYF
TRBV5-5	NA	NA	TRBJ1-1	TGTGCCAGCCAGGGGTACACTGAAGCTTTCTTT	CASQGYTEAFF
TRBV7-2	TRBD2	NA	TRBJ2-3	TGTGCCAGCAGCTTAGACCTAGCGGGAGGGACAGATACGCAGTATTTT	CASSLDLAGGTDTQYF
TRBV27	NA	NA	TRBJ2-2	TGTGCCAGTGCCGGGTCTGGAGTCACCGGGGAGCTGTTTTTT	CASAGSGVTGELFF
TRBV28	TRBD1	once	TRBJ1-4	TGTGCCACCGAGTTCCCTGGGGGACAGGGTAATGAAAAACTGTTTTTT	CATEFPGGQGNEKLFF
TRBV7-8	TRBD1	NA	TRBJ1-5	TGTGCCAGCAGGATGGGGGCAGGGGGCTTCGACAATCAGCCCCAGCATTTT	CASRMGAGGFDNQPQHF
TRBV27	NA	NA	TRBJ1-2	TGTGCCAGCAGTCTTACAGGGCCCGAGGTTTATGGCTACACCTTC	CASSLTGPEVYGYTF
TRBV27	NA	once	TRBJ2-5	TGTGCCAGCAGCTATACAGGGTATGAGACCCAGTACTTC	CASSYTGYETQYF
TRBV2	NA	once	TRBJ2-7	TGTGCCAGCTCGGTGTACAGTTCCTACGAGCAGTACTTC	CASSVYSSYEQYF
TRBV9	TRBD1	few	TRBJ1-1	TGTGCCAGCCGTCCGGGACAGTCGAACACTGAAGCTTTCTTT	CASRPGQSNTEAFF
TRBV6-2/TRBV6-3	NA	NA	TRBJ2-3	TGTGCCAGCAGTTCCCTCCCGCCGGGGGTGGTACCCACAGATACGCAGTATTTT	CASSSLPPGVVPTDTQYF
TRBV10-3	NA	NA	TRBJ2-1	TGTGCCATCAGTGAACCCGGGGAGGCCCCGTTCTTC	CAISEPGEAPFF
TRBV20-1	NA	NA	TRBJ1-5	TGCAGTGCTAGTCTCAGGGGCCCCAATCAGCCCCAGCATTTT	CSASLRGPNQPQHF
TRBV5-5	NA	NA	TRBJ1-5	TGTGCCAGCAGCTTTGAGCAGGGTGGCAATCAGCCCCAGCATTTT	CASSFEQGGNQPQHF
TRBV28	NA	NA	TRBJ1-5	TGTGCCAGCAGTTTAGGGGACTATAGCAATCAGCCCCAGCATTTT	CASSLGDYSNQPQHF
TRBV7-8	TRBD1	NA	TRBJ2-7	TGTGCCAGCAGCCAAGCAGGGGGTAGCTCCTACGAGCAGTACTTC	CASSQAGGSSYEQYF
TRBV24-1	TRBD2	NA	TRBJ2-7	TGTGCCACCAGTGATTTTTTAGCGGGAGGGCCCTACGAGCAGTACTTC	CATSDFLAGGPYEQYF
TRBV2	TRBD1	NA	TRBJ2-1	TGTGCCAGCAGTGAAAAGGGGGGGACAGGGGGCCGGAATGAGCAGTTCTTC	CASSEKGGTGGRNEQFF
TRBV7-3	NA	NA	TRBJ2-3	TGTGCCAGCAGCTTAGGGCAGACGATTAGCACAGATACGCAGTATTTT	CASSLGQTISTDTQYF
TRBV30	NA	NA	TRBJ2-7	TGTGCCTGGAGTGTAGGGACACTTATCTCCTACGAGCAGTACTTC	CAWSVGTLISYEQYF
TRBV5-1	NA	once	TRBJ1-6	TGTGCCAGCAGCCTAGCGGCAACCTCCTATAATTCACCCCTCCACTTT	CASSLAATSYNSPLHF
TRBV5-1	TRBD2	NA	TRBJ2-3	TGCGCCAGCGATAGCGGGAGGAGGGCAGATACGCAGTATTTT	CASDSGRRADTQYF
TRBV2	NA	few	TRBJ1-2	TGTGCCAGCAGTGAACAGCGGCAGGATTATGGCTACACCTTC	CASSEQRQDYGYTF
TRBV6-6	NA	NA	TRBJ2-2	TGTGCCAGCGGGATCGGCGGGGCTGACACCGGGGAGCTGTTTTTT	CASGIGGADTGELFF
TRBV6-5	TRBD1	few	TRBJ2-3	TGTGCCAGCAGTTACCAAACAGGGGTGAGCACAGATACGCAGTATTTT	CASSYQTGVSTDTQYF
TRBV2	NA	NA	TRBJ1-1	TGTGCCAGCAGTGAAGATTGGGGCAGTGAAGCTTTCTTT	CASSEDWGSEAFF
TRBV11-2	NA	few	TRBJ1-1	TGTGCCAGCAGCTTAGACAGGAACACTGAAGCTTTCTTT	CASSLDRNTEAFF
TRBV28	TRBD2	NA	TRBJ2-1	TGTGCCAGCAGTTCCATGACTAGCGGGTCCTGGAATGAGCAGTTCTTC	CASSSMTSGSWNEQFF
TRBV11-3	NA	NA	TRBJ1-1	TGTGCCAGCAGCTTGGGGGGGCGGATGAACACTGAAGCTTTCTTT	CASSLGGRMNTEAFF
TRBV28	NA	NA	TRBJ1-1	TGTGTCTCACTCTCGGGGGGGGACGTCGGCAACACTGAAGCTTTCTTT	CVSLSGGDVGNTEAFF
TRBV20-1	NA	many	TRBJ2-5	TGCAGTGCTAGTAGGGGTATCCAAGAGACCCAGTACTTC	CSASRGIQETQYF
TRBV5-1	NA	NA	TRBJ1-2	TGCGCCAGCAGCAGAGGGTTGGACCCCAGTGGCTATGGCTACACCTTC	CASSRGLDPSGYGYTF
TRBV19	NA	NA	TRBJ1-1	TGTGCCAGTAAGCTACAGGCGAACACTGAAGCTTTCTTT	CASKLQANTEAFF
TRBV5-5	TRBD1	NA	TRBJ1-4	TGTGCCAGCAGCACGGGACAGGGTAGCGCTAATGAAAAACTGTTTTTT	CASSTGQGSANEKLFF
TRBV6-1	TRBD1	NA	TRBJ1-2	TGTGCCAGCAGTGATCTGACAGGGGACGGCTACACCTTC	CASSDLTGDGYTF
TRBV3-1/TRBV3-2	TRBD2	NA	TRBJ2-1	TGTGCCAGCAGCCCTGGACTAGCGGGCTTCAACAATGAGCAGTTCTTC	CASSPGLAGFNNEQFF
TRBV4-2	TRBD2	once	TRBJ2-2	TGTGCCAGCAGCCAAGTTCCGGGAGGGCGGGACACCGGGGAGCTGTTTTTT	CASSQVPGGRDTGELFF
TRBV5-8	NA	NA	TRBJ2-3	TGTGCCAGCAGCTTGGACAGGGGCACAGATACGCAGTATTTT	CASSLDRGTDTQYF
TRBV19	TRBD1	NA	TRBJ2-3	TGTGCCAGTAGTCCTATCAGACAGGGAACAGATACGCAGTATTTT	CASSPIRQGTDTQYF
TRBV28	TRBD1	few	TRBJ1-3	TGTGCCAGCAGTTCACCCGCGGGACAGGGGGCTTACACCATATATTTT	CASSSPAGQGAYTIYF
TRBV18	NA	NA	TRBJ1-2	TGTGCCAGCTCACCACTAAGGGGGAATGGCTACACCTTC	CASSPLRGNGYTF
TRBV19	TRBD2	NA	TRBJ2-7	TGTGCCAGTAGCACCCCGGCGGGGGGTTCTAGCGGGAGCTCCTACGAGCAGTACTTC	CASSTPAGGSSGSSYEQYF
TRBV19	NA	NA	TRBJ2-1	TGTGCCAGTAGTATAGATTTAGAGAATGAGCAGTTCTTC	CASSIDLENEQFF
TRBV2	NA	NA	TRBJ2-2	TGTGCCAGCAAGGTTCTCAGGACCGGGGAGCTGTTTTTT	CASKVLRTGELFF
TRBV19	NA	NA	TRBJ1-1	TGTGCCAGTAGTACCAGGAGGGCTTTGAACACTGAAGCTTTCTTT	CASSTRRALNTEAFF
TRBV28	NA	NA	TRBJ1-1	TGTGCCAGCAGTTTATTCGCCATTAACCGACAGCGATCGAACACTGAAGCTTTCTTT	CASSLFAINRQRSNTEAFF
TRBV6-5	TRBD1	NA	TRBJ2-5	TGTGCCAGCAGCCGCCCTTCGACAGGGTACAAGACCCAGTACTTC	CASSRPSTGYKTQYF
TRBV2	NA	once	TRBJ1-5	TGTGCCAGCCGGCAGGGTGGCAATCAGCCCCAGCATTTT	CASRQGGNQPQHF
TRBV28	NA	NA	TRBJ1-1	TGTGCCAGCAGGATGGCGGGGAGTGGGAACACTGAAGCTTTCTTT	CASRMAGSGNTEAFF
TRBV25-1	NA	few	TRBJ1-2	TGTGCCAGCAGTGAAACAGGGCGGGGGTATGGCTACACCTTC	CASSETGRGYGYTF
TRBV11-2	NA	NA	TRBJ2-1	TGTGCCAGCAGCGTCAATCAGGTTCCTGAGCAGTTCTTC	CASSVNQVPEQFF
TRBV7-2	NA	NA	TRBJ2-5	TGTGCCAGCAGCTTAGAAGGCGGGCCCCAAGAGACCCAGTACTTC	CASSLEGGPQETQYF